This T cell receptor (beta chain) is drawn from a study of cytomegalovirus exposure and HLA in healthy donors. V lost 6 bases and J 2 bases, leaving 13 bases between the germline ends. This CDR3 has 13 amino acids. CDR1 SQVTM and CDR2 ANQGSEA come from the germline V gene. With respect to this clone: The antigen is unknown.

With 60 Vbeta and 13 Jbeta primers, the PCR was carried out. TCRdb's table, derived via immunoSEQ multiplex PCR, lists solely in-frame clones and lacks some. The sample lists 150,000 to 170,000 clones, approximately 80% occurring once. Broader study findings: Later analysis identified several of the most significant clusters that appeared linked to common viral pathogens. Earlier findings revealed that most TCR beta V segments proved productive either about 90% or about 30% of the time. Under in vitro conditions, three CMV-associated chains were confirmed as specific for CMV antigens.

Sequencing input: PBMCs. The clonotype originates from a woman between 40 and 55 years old in good health and CMV-seropositive. V is TRBV29-1 and J is TRBJ1-1; D not certain. CDR3 region: CSVRREYNTEAFF. CDR3 sequence (DNA): TGCAGCGTGAGAAGAGAATATAACACTGAAGCTTTCTTT.